This T cell receptor beta chain comes out of a study of blood T cell repertoires in COVID-19. Germline V CDR1 and CDR2: SNHLY, FYNNEI. V lost 2 bases and J lost 6, with 13 bases in between. This CDR3 is 14 amino acids long. Some clones are missing from TCRdb's copy, which holds only in-frame ones; the method was immunoSEQ multiplex PCR. The sample records roughly 140,000 clones, 80% to 90% being singletons. The rearrangement uses TRBV2 and TRBJ1-1; D perhaps matches TRBD1 (5 bases). The source is a woman in her 70s with acute or convalescent COVID-19. Sample: peripheral blood. CDR3 bases: TGTGCCAGCAGTGAATCTGGCAGGGTCGCTGAAGCTTTCTTT. It specifies CASSESGRVAEAFF.